The clone carrying this T cell receptor beta chain has only one observation. Its antigen is as yet unknown. The data belong to a study of OX40 agonist ivuxolimab in advanced cancers. Study-wide results and limits: Among the lowest levels of clonal expansion were found in partial responders at 0.1-3.0 mg/kg. Some of the nonresponding patients also showed low levels of normalized T-cell clonal expansion.

From germline, CDR1 is GTSNPN and CDR2 SVGIG (reference sequence). The CDR3 runs to 15 residues. Trimming removed 0 bases at V and 2 bases at J, with 13 bases between. Some clones are missing from TCRdb's copy, which holds only in-frame ones; the method was immunoSEQ multiplex PCR. The data hold about 38,000 clones, with roughly 85% observed a single time. The source is an adult with an advanced solid tumor such as melanoma, head and neck, liver or kidney cancer. The sample consisted of CD4+ or CD8+ T cells sorted from blood, taken in a trial of the OX40 agonist ivuxolimab. The rearrangement links TRBV30 to TRBJ2-5; D not resolved. The CDR3 region is CAWSVPLGGQETQYF. For the CDR3, the DNA is TGTGCCTGGAGTGTACCCCTAGGCGGACAAGAGACCCAGTACTTC.